This is a list of T cell receptor beta chains from one sample in a study of shared clonotypes between healthy human individuals. This table comes from immunoSEQ multiplex PCR, and its TCRdb copy is limited to in-frame clones, with some not included. This sample has about 2 million clones; about 95% occur once, and the top ten carry more than 0.95%. The material sequenced was naive CD8+ T cells sorted from blood. The receptors originated from a young man in good health. Each CDR3 is given with its conserved first and last residue. A D gene is named only where the DNA matches it firmly. For some rows the clone size is stated as once, few or many, or as a class when expanded; others skip it.

d_gene,len,v_gene,j_gene,abundance,CDR3nt,CDR3aa
TRBD1,14,TRBV5-4,TRBJ2-2,-,TGTGCCAGCAGCTGGACAGGGGGCACCGGGGAGCTGTTTTTT,CASSWTGGTGELFF
-,13,TRBV19,TRBJ2-7,-,TGTGCCAGTAGTATAGTCCCGGGGAACGAGCAGTACTTC,CASSIVPGNEQYF
-,16,TRBV28,TRBJ1-2,-,TGTGCCAGCAGTAAATTCGACAGCACCCCCTTCTATGGCTACACCTTC,CASSKFDSTPFYGYTF
-,10,TRBV10-2,TRBJ1-1,-,TGCGCCAGCGCTGGGGGTGACGCTTTCTTT,CASAGGDAFF
TRBD2,14,TRBV6-5,TRBJ2-5,once,TGTGCCAGCGGCCGGACTAGCGCTCAAGAGACCCAGTACTTC,CASGRTSAQETQYF
TRBD2,20,TRBV10-1,TRBJ2-3,-,TGCGCCAGCAGTGAGTCGATCCAGCGGGAGGGCGAAGTTGCGACAGATACGCAGTATTTT,CASSESIQREGEVATDTQYF
-,14,TRBV6-1,TRBJ2-7,-,TGTGCCAGCAGATACCGGGGAAGGCCCTACGAGCAGTACTTC,CASRYRGRPYEQYF
-,12,TRBV2,TRBJ2-7,-,TGTGCCAGCAGGGGGACCTTCTACGAGCAGTACTTC,CASRGTFYEQYF
TRBD2,13,TRBV11-2,TRBJ2-3,-,TGTGCCAGCAGCGATAGCGGGGGAGTTCGGCCGTATTTT,CASSDSGGVRPYF
-,15,TRBV5-6,TRBJ2-2,-,TGTGCCAGCAGCTTGAAAAGGGTGAACACCGGGGAGCTGTTTTTT,CASSLKRVNTGELFF
-,16,TRBV6-1,TRBJ1-2,-,TGTGCCAGCAGTGAATCGGCAGGGTGGGTCTTCTATGGCTACACCTTC,CASSESAGWVFYGYTF